The clone carrying this T cell receptor beta chain turned up a few times. The antigen is not known. Just one base apart from a much larger clone, this may be a read error. This CDR3 is 14 amino acids long. Germline CDR1 and CDR2: DFQATT and SNEGSKA (reference sequence). These data are taken from a study of CD8+CD57+ T cells in acquired aplastic anemia. As for the study in general: Where healthy donors were concerned, CD4+ cells averaged about 11 million reads. Study conclusions and caveats: Around 27 CD8+ CDR3 sequences occurred in both the patients and the controls.

Researchers used genomic DNA as the template to profile TCR beta VDJ and CDR3. Via MiXCR, TCRdb re-called the reads, giving one row per CDR3 protein. In the table there are fewer than 250,000 distinct CDR3 sequences, roughly half of which are singletons. The J gene is TRBJ2-1, the V gene TRBV20-1, with 10 nucleotides matching TRBD2. This clonotype was sampled from a human donor in good health, serving as a control. Sequenced material: sorted CD4+, CD8+, or CD8+CD57+ T cells (not recorded which) from PBMCs. CDR3 DNA sequence: TGCAGTGCTAGAAACAGCGGGGGGGTAATTGAGCAGTCCTTC. Translated, it gives CSARNSGGVIEQSF.